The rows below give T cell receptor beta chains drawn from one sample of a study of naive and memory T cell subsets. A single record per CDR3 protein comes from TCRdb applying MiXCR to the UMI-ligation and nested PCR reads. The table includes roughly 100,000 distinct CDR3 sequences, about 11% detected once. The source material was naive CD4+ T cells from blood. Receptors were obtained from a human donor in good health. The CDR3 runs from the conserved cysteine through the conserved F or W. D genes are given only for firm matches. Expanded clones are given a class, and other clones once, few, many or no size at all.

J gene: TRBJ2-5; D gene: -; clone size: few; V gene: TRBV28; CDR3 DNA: TGTGCCAGCAGTTTAATGTCTCGCGAGACCCAGTACTTC; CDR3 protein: CASSLMSRETQYF
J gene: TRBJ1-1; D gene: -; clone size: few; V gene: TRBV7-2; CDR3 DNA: TGTGCCAGCAGCTTAGCGGGGGGGAGCACTGAAGCTTTCTTT; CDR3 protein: CASSLAGGSTEAFF
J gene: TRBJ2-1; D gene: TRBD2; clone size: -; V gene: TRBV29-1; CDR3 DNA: TGCAGCGGGGTATTGGGACTAGCCAATGAGCAGTTCTTC; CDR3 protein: CSGVLGLANEQFF
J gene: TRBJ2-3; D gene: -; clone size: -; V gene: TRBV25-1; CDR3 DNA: TGTGCCGGCAGTCGACCGTCCACAGATACGCAGTATTTT; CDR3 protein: CAGSRPSTDTQYF
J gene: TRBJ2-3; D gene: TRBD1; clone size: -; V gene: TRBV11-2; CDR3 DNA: TGTGCCAGCAGCTTACGATGGGACAGGGATACGCAGTATTTT; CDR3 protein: CASSLRWDRDTQYF
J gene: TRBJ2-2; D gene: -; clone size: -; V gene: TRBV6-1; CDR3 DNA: TGTGCCAGCACTAAATCCGGACTGGTGAACACCGGGGAGCTGTTTTTT; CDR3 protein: CASTKSGLVNTGELFF
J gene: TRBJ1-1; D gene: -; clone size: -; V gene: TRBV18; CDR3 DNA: TGTGCCAGCTCAACGCCCCAGGGTTTCACTGAAGCTTTCTTT; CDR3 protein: CASSTPQGFTEAFF
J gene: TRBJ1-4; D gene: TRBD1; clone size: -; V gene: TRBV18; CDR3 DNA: TGTGCCAGCTCACACGGGACAGCAACTAATGAAAAACTGTTTTTT; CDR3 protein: CASSHGTATNEKLFF
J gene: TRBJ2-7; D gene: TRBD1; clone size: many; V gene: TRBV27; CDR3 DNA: TGTGCCAGCAGTTCGAGACAGGGACCGGATCGTGAGCAGTACTTC; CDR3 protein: CASSSRQGPDREQYF
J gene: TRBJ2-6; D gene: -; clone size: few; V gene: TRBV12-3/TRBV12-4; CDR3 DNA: TGTGCCAGCAGTTTAATTCTCCGGGCCAACGTCCTGACTTTC; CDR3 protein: CASSLILRANVLTF
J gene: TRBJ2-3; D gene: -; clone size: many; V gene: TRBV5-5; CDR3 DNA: TGTGCCAGCAGCCATCCGAGCACAGATACGCAGTATTTT; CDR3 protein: CASSHPSTDTQYF
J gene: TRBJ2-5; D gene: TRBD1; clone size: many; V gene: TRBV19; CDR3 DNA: TGTGCCAGTAGTAGCCGGGACAGTCAAGAGACCCAGTACTTC; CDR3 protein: CASSSRDSQETQYF
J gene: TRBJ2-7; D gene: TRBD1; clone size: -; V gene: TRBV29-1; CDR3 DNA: TGCAGCGTTGCAGAAACAGGGGGCTTTACCTCCGAGCAGTACTTC; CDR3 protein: CSVAETGGFTSEQYF
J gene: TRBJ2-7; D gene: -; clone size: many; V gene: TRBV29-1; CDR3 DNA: TGCAGCGTTGTCACGGTCACCTACGAGCAGTACTTC; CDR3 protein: CSVVTVTYEQYF
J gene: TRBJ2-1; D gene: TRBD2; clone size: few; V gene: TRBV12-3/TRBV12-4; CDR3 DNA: TGTGCCAGCAGTTTCCTTAGCGGGAGGGGCTCGAATGAGCAGTTCTTC; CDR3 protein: CASSFLSGRGSNEQFF
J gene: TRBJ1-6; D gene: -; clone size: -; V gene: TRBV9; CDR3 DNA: TGTGCCAGCAGCGTAACGGAAAATTCACCCCTCCACTTT; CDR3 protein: CASSVTENSPLHF
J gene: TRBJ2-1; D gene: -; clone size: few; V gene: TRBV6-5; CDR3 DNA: TGTGCCAGCAGTTACACGAGCACGAGGGCTTCCTACAATGAGCAGTTCTTC; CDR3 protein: CASSYTSTRASYNEQFF
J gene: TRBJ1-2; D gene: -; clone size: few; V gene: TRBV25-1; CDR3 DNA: TGTGCCAGCAGTGAGATTGCGGGGCGCGAGGCAGGCTACACCTTC; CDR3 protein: CASSEIAGREAGYTF
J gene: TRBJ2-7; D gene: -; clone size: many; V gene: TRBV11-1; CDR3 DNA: TGTGCCAGCAGCCCAGACAGACCGCAGCGGCCGCAGTACTTC; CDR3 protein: CASSPDRPQRPQYF
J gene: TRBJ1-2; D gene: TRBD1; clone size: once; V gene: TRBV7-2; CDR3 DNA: TGTGCCAGCAGCCCTCACCGGGACAGGGATGGCTACACCTTC; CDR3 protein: CASSPHRDRDGYTF
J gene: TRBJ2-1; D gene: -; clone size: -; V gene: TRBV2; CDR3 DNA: TGTGCCAGCAGTGTCAGAGCGGAGCAGTTCTTC; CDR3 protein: CASSVRAEQFF
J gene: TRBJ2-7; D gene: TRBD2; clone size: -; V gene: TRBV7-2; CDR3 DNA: TGTGCCAGCAGCACAAGACTAGCGGGAGGGCCTGGGACATCCTCCGAGCAGTACTTC; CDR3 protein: CASSTRLAGGPGTSSEQYF
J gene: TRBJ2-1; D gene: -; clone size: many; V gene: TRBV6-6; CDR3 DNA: TGTGCCAGCAGTTACTCGAGGGGGGATGAGCAGTTCTTC; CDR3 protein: CASSYSRGDEQFF
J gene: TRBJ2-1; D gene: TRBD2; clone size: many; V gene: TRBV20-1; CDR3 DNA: TGCAGTGCTAGAGTACCTAGCGGGAGTGTCCATGAGCAGTTCTTC; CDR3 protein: CSARVPSGSVHEQFF
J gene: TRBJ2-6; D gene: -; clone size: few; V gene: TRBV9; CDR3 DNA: TGTGCCAGCAGCGTATCGTCTGGGGCCAACGTCCTGACTTTC; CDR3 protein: CASSVSSGANVLTF
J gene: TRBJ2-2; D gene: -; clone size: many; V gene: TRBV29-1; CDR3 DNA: TGCAGCGTTCGTTCGGGTCATACCACCGGGGAGCTGTTTTTT; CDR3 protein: CSVRSGHTTGELFF
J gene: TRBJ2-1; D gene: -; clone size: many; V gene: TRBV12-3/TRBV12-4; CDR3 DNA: TGTGCCAGCAGTTTAAGGGACCCCCAGTCCTACAATGAGCAGTTCTTC; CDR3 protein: CASSLRDPQSYNEQFF
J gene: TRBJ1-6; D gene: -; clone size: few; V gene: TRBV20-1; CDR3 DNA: TGCAGTGCACGCCACAGGGAGTCAGGGAAAGGAGCTCCTAATAATTCACCCCTCCACTTT; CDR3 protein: CSARHRESGKGAPNNSPLHF
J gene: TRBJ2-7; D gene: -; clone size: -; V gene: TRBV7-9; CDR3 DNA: TGTGCCAGCAGGGCAATGGCAGGGTCCGAGCAGTACTTC; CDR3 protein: CASRAMAGSEQYF
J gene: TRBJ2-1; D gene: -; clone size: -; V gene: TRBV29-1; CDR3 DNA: TGCAGCGTTTCTAAGTCGGGTTACAATGAGCAGTTCTTC; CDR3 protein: CSVSKSGYNEQFF
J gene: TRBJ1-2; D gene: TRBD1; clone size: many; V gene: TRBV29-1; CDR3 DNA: TGCAGCGGCTTAGGGACAGACACACCCTATGGCTACACCTTC; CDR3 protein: CSGLGTDTPYGYTF
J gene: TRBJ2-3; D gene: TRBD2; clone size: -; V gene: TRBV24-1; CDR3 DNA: TGTGCCACCAGTGATTTGGGGGAGGGCCGAGATACGCAGTATTTT; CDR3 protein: CATSDLGEGRDTQYF